One and the same sample provided the 10 T cell receptor beta chains below, sequenced in a study of T cells in Graves' hyperthyroidism and ophthalmopathy. Amplification of TCR beta CDR3 regions was performed using RNA transcripts as template. Researchers ran a first-round RT-PCR on the TCR CDR3 using the HTBI primer set. From the multiplex PCR reads, TCRdb called clonotypes with MiXCR, one entry per CDR3 protein. The sample shows 410,000 or so distinct CDR3 sequences, roughly 14% of them seen only once. Sequenced: blood. These receptors came from a young man with Graves' ophthalmopathy.

The table lists this clonotype with many counts. This chain links TRBV24-1 with TRBJ2-1; 7 nucleotides align to TRBD2. J lost 7 bases, V lost 5 bases, and 7 bases had no gene match. The germline CDR1 and CDR2 sequences are KGHDR and SFDVKD. The CDR3 length is 14 residues. The DNA of the CDR3 is TGTGCCACCAGTGGTAACGGGGGGACGAATGAGCAGTTCTTC. It translates to CATSGNGGTNEQFF.

Remarks on this clonotype: Germline is not matched at one junction end, which may reflect a read error. The rearrangement uses TRBV6-2 or TRBV6-3 and TRBJ2-7; TRBD2 aligns across 9 bases. The CDR3 has 15 amino acids. Germline-derived CDR1 and CDR2 are MNHEY and SVGEGT. CDR3 sequence: CASSDSPGLAVEQYF. The CDR3 DNA reads TGTGCCAGCAGTGACTCCCCGGGACTAGCAGTCGAGCAGTACTTC.

A few counts support this clonotype. The CDR3 reads CASGLGGPSSYEQYF. CDR3 coding DNA: TGTGCTAGTGGTTTGGGGGGGCCGTCCTCCTACGAGCAGTACTTC. The genes are TRBV12-5 and TRBJ2-7, with D possibly TRBD1 on 6 matching bases. The ends were cut back, 1 base at V and 0 bases at J, with 10 bases in the middle. In germline, CDR1 is LGHNT, CDR2 FRNRAP. The CDR3 is made up of 15 amino acids.

The chain links TRBV7-2 to TRBJ2-1; 8 nucleotides agree with TRBD2. The CDR3 totals 15 residues. The J segment lost 4 bases and the V segment lost 5 bases, leaving 7 bases of the junction unmatched. Germline CDR1 reads SGHTA; CDR2 reads FQGNSA. The CDR3 DNA sequence: TGTGCCAGCAGCCCAGCGGGGGCCCTTTACAATGAGCAGTTCTTC. It is translated as CASSPAGALYNEQFF.

The sample holds many counts of this clonotype. The chain recombines TRBV5-1 with TRBJ2-2, with a weak D call TRBD2 (5 bases). The CDR3 covers 13 residues. Trimming pared 0 bases from V and 7 bases from J, leaving 7 bases between. The V gene's germline CDR1 is SGHRS and CDR2 YFSETQ. Written as DNA, the CDR3 is TGCGCCAGCAGCTTGGTAGGAGGCGGGGAGCTGTTTTTT. Its translation: CASSLVGGGELFF.

This clonotype was counted ten times or more. As DNA, the CDR3 is TGTGCCAGCAGCTTACCCTCCGGGGGGAGGGGGCACTACGAGCAGTACTTC. Protein product: CASSLPSGGRGHYEQYF. The V call is TRBV11-2, the J call TRBJ2-7, with D perhaps assigned TRBD1 or TRBD2 (7 bases each). From germline, CDR1 is SGHAT and CDR2 FQNNGV. V lost 2 bases and J 3 bases, leaving 20 bases between the germline ends. CDR3 size: 17 residues.

This clonotype was detected many times. The rearrangement joins TRBV2 to TRBJ1-2; D call uncertain. Trimming cost V 7 bases and J 4 bases, with 13 bases left between them. The CDR3 consists of 13 residues. In germline, CDR1 is SNHLY, CDR2 FYNNEI. In DNA, the CDR3 is TGTGCCAGCAATACCGACGGACCCTATGGCTACACCTTC. Protein sequence: CASNTDGPYGYTF.

This chain links TRBV19 with TRBJ1-1; the match to TRBD1 covers 10 bases. The V and J ends lost 6 bases and 3 bases, in that order; junction bases with no gene match: 7. CDR1 is LNHDA, CDR2 SQIVND, per germline (reference sequence). This CDR3 is 15 amino acids long. The CDR3 region is CASRLGQGWDTEAFF. For the CDR3, the DNA is TGTGCCAGTAGACTGGGACAGGGGTGGGACACTGAAGCTTTCTTT.

On this clonotype itself: A much larger clonotype is one base distant, so this may be a read error. The J gene is TRBJ2-5, the V gene TRBV20-1; D might be TRBD1 (6 bases). The CDR3 is 16 amino acids. From germline, CDR1 is DFQATT and CDR2 SNEGSKA (reference sequence). The V gene lost 0 bases and the J gene lost 2 bases, with 16 bases spanning the gap. Here the CDR3 DNA reads TGCAGTGCTAGAGATGGAAGCAGGGGTGGGCAAGAGACCCAGTACTTC. It encodes CSARDGSRGGQETQYF.

This clonotype was counted many times. The chain recombines TRBV7-6 with TRBJ2-1; 8 positions match TRBD1. CDR3 length: 14 residues. Germline CDR1 SGHVS, CDR2 FNYEAQ. V lost 3 bases, J lost 7 bases, and 5 bases stayed unmatched. As DNA, the CDR3 is TGTGCCAGCAGCTTGGGACAGGACGAAAATGAGCAGTTCTTC. Its translation: CASSLGQDENEQFF.